These 14 T cell receptor beta chains originate from one sample sequenced in a study of CD8 T cells in Susac syndrome. A quantity of about 0.5 to 1 ug RNA underwent reverse transcription using random hexamers. TCRdb reanalysed the immunoSEQ multiplex PCR reads using MiXCR and keeps one entry per CDR3 protein. The data show under 200,000 distinct CDR3 sequences, about 91% seen once. Input material: CD4+ T cells from PBMCs. Receptors originate from a human donor with Susac syndrome.

In this sample, this clonotype turned up once. CDR3 protein: CSARDELAGYQETQYF. CDR3 in DNA: TGCAGTGCTAGAGATGAGCTAGCGGGGTACCAAGAGACCCAGTACTTC. The rearrangement joins TRBV20-1 to TRBJ2-5; 9 bases map to TRBD2. The germline CDR1 and CDR2 sequences are DFQATT and SNEGSKA (reference sequence). The CDR3 length is 16 residues. Losses at the gene ends were 0 bases for V and 0 bases for J; bases not matched to a gene: 5.

This chain uses TRBV2 with TRBJ2-1, with TRBD1 matching over 8 bases. Trimming took 1 base from V and 8 from J; bases not matched to a gene: 4. The CDR3 is 14 residues long. CDR1 and CDR2 from the germline V gene are SNHLY and FYNNEI. Here the CDR3 reads CASSEGQGWDEQFF. The CDR3 DNA reads as TGTGCCAGCAGTGAAGGACAGGGGTGGGATGAGCAGTTCTTC.

The chain is built from TRBV7-9 and TRBJ1-5, with D maybe TRBD1 (5 bases). This CDR3 region has 16 residues. In germline, CDR1 is SEHNR, CDR2 FQNEAQ (reference sequence). V gave up 1 base and J gave up 4 bases, with 14 bases separating them. CDR3 protein: CASSLGEGQGNQPQHF. For the CDR3, the DNA is TGTGCCAGCAGCTTAGGTGAGGGGCAGGGAAATCAGCCCCAGCATTTT.

V is TRBV7-9 and J is TRBJ1-2, with D tentatively TRBD1 (6 bases). Per germline, CDR1 SEHNR and CDR2 FQNEAQ (reference sequence). The CDR3 totals 13 residues. V was shortened by 5 bases and J by 7 bases, with 14 bases between the two germline ends. The CDR3: CASSPMGAIGYTF. CDR3 nucleotide sequence: TGTGCCAGCAGCCCCATGGGGGCGATTGGCTACACCTTC.

The chain carries TRBV28 and TRBJ2-3, with 8 bases fitting TRBD1. V dropped 6 bases and J dropped 0; count of bases not matched to a gene: 5. The CDR3 has 15 residues. Germline V gene data show CDR1 as MDHEN and CDR2 as SYDVKM. As DNA, the CDR3 is TGTGCCAGCAGCCCGGGACAGGTTAGCACAGATACGCAGTATTTT. This translates into CASSPGQVSTDTQYF.

The chain has TRBV30 and TRBJ1-3; D ambiguous. With 3 bases removed from V and 6 bases from J, the gap between germline ends came to 9 bases. CDR3 length: 12 amino acids. Germline values: CDR1 GTSNPN, CDR2 SVGIG (reference sequence). Here the CDR3 reads CAWRASENTIYF. The CDR3, as DNA: TGTGCCTGGAGGGCTTCCGAAAACACCATATATTTT.

The genes are TRBV20-1 and TRBJ2-7, with D perhaps TRBD1 (6 bases). Trimming stripped 2 bases from V and 5 bases from J, with 16 bases between. Germline assignment: CDR1 DFQATT and CDR2 SNEGSKA (reference sequence). The CDR3 runs to 14 residues. The CDR3 nucleotides are TGCAGTGCTAGATCAGGTCAGGGGATTAACGAGCAGTACTTC. It specifies CSARSGQGINEQYF.

The chain combines TRBV27 with TRBJ1-2; D not resolved. Between the trimmed V and J ends, which lost 2 bases and 0 bases, there was a span of 4 bases. Per germline, CDR1 MNHEY and CDR2 SMNVEV (reference sequence). This CDR3 is 13 amino acids long. DNA for the CDR3: TGTGCCAGCAGTTTAGAGGCTAACTATGGCTACACCTTC. It is translated as CASSLEANYGYTF.

The sample holds a few counts of this clonotype. The chain joins TRBV7-2 to TRBJ2-3; D is unclear. The CDR3 covers 12 residues. Trimming cost V 4 bases and J 0 bases, with 2 bases left between them. In germline, CDR1 is SGHTA, CDR2 FQGNSA. CDR3 nucleotide sequence: TGTGCCAGCAGCTGGAGCACAGATACGCAGTATTTT. As protein: CASSWSTDTQYF.

The chain couples TRBV5-1 to TRBJ1-4; D gene ambiguous. Germline CDR1 reads SGHRS; CDR2 reads YFSETQ. The ends were cut back, 1 base at V and 4 bases at J, with 8 bases in the middle. This CDR3 is built from 14 residues. For the CDR3, the DNA is TGCGCCAGCAGCTTGTTTAGCAATAATGAAAAACTGTTTTTT. This gives the protein CASSLFSNNEKLFF.

The chain couples TRBV5-1 to TRBJ2-7; D possibly uses TRBD1 or TRBD2 (7 bases each). Germline V lookup: CDR1 SGHRS, CDR2 YFSETQ. V was cut by 1 base and J by 4 bases, with 12 bases left in between. This CDR3 contains 14 residues. CDR3 residues: CASSLYRGGYEQYF. As DNA, the CDR3 is TGCGCCAGCAGCTTGTACAGGGGAGGGTACGAGCAGTACTTC.

The rearrangement uses TRBV24-1 and TRBJ1-3; a possible D gene is TRBD1 (6 bases). The V gene's germline CDR1 is KGHDR and CDR2 SFDVKD. Trimming stripped 3 bases from V and 2 bases from J, with 13 bases between. CDR3 length: 16 amino acids. The chain's CDR3 is CATSDHDRNPGNTIYF. The CDR3 DNA follows: TGTGCCACCAGTGATCACGACAGGAACCCTGGAAACACCATATATTTT.

The chain carries TRBV21-1 and TRBJ2-2; the D call TRBD2 from the table was never checked on the DNA. TRBV21-1 is an annotated pseudogene. The CDR3 has 17 residues. The CDR3 loop is CASCSIHRLADTGELFF. The DNA of the CDR3 is TGTGCCAGCTGCTCCATTCATCGACTAGCAGACACCGGGGAGCTGTTTTTT.

V usage is TRBV5-6 and J usage is TRBJ2-1; D could derive from TRBD1 or TRBD2 (5 bases each). The germline gives CDR1 SGHDT, CDR2 YYEEEE. The CDR3 sequence is 17 residues long. V was shortened by 4 bases and J by 0 bases, with 17 bases between the two germline ends. The DNA for the CDR3 is TGTGCCAGCAGCCTGGTCGGGGCGAAAAGCTCCTACAATGAGCAGTTCTTC. This encodes CASSLVGAKSSYNEQFF.